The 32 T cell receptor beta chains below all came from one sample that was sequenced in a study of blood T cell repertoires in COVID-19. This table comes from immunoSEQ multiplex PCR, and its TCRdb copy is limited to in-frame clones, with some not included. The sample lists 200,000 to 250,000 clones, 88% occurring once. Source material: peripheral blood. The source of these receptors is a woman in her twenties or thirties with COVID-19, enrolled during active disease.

CDR3 sequence: CASSQMTEPYEQYF. The CDR3 DNA is TGTGCCAGCAGCCAAATGACAGAGCCCTACGAGCAGTACTTC. This rearrangement joins TRBV5-5 to TRBJ2-7; D is perhaps TRBD1 (5 bases). Germline V gene lookup returns CDR1 SGHKS and CDR2 YYEKEE (reference sequence). CDR3 length: 14 amino acids. The V gene lost 4 bases and the J gene lost 2 bases, with 13 bases spanning the gap.

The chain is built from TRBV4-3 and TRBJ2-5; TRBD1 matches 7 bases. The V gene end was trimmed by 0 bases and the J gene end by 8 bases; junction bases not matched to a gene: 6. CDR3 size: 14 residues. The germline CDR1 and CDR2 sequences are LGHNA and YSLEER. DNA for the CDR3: TGCGCCAGCAGCCAAGACGGGACAGTCAAAACCCAGTACTTC. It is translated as CASSQDGTVKTQYF.

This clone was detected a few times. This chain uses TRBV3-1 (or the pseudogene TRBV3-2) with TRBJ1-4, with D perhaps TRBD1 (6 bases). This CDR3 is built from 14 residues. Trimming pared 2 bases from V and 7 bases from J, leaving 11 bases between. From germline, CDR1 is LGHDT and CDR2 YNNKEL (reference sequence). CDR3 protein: CASSQTRTVEKLFF. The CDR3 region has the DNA TGTGCCAGCAGCCAAACGCGGACAGTTGAAAAACTGTTTTTT.

CDR3 amino acids: CASTRERDNEQFF. The CDR3 bases are TGTGCCAGCACCCGTGAGAGGGACAATGAGCAGTTCTTC. This chain joins TRBV2 and TRBJ2-1; tentatively, D is TRBD2 (5 bases). This CDR3 comprises 13 residues. Germline CDR1 reads SNHLY; CDR2 reads FYNNEI. The V and J ends lost 7 bases and 5 bases respectively, with 12 bases between them.

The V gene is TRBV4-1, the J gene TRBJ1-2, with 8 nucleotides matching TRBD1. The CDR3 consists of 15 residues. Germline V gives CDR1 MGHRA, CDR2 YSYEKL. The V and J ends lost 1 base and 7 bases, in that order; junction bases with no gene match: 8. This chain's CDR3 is CASSQAAGGWAGYTF. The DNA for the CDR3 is TGCGCCAGCAGCCAAGCGGCAGGGGGCTGGGCTGGCTACACCTTC.

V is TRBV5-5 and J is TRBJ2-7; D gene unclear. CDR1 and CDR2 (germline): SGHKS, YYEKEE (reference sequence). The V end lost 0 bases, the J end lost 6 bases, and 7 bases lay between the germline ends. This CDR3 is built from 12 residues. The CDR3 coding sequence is TGTGCCAGCAGCTTGGGACACAGCGAGCAGTACTTC. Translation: CASSLGHSEQYF.

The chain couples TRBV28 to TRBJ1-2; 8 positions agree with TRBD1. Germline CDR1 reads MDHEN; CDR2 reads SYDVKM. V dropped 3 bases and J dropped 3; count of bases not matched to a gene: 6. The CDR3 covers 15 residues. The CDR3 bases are TGTGCCAGCAGTTTGAGCGACAGGGGATACTATGGCTACACCTTC. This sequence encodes CASSLSDRGYYGYTF.

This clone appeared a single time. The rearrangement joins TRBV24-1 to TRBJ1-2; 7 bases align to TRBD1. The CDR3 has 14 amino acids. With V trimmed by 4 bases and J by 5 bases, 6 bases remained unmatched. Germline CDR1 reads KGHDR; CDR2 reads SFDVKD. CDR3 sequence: CATSDLGQIYGYTF. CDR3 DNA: TGTGCCACCAGTGACCTGGGACAGATTTATGGCTACACCTTC.

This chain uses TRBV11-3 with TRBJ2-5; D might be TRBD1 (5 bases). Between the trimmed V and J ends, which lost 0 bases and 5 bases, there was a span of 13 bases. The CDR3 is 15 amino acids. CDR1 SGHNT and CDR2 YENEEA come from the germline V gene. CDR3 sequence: CASSLEGVTLETQYF. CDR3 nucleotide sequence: TGTGCCAGCAGCTTAGAAGGGGTAACCCTGGAGACCCAGTACTTC.

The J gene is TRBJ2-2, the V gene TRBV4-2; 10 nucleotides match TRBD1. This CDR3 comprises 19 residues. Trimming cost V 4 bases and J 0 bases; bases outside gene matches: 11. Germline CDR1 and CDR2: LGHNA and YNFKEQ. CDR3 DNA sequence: TGTGCCAGCAGCCGACTGCCGACAGGGGGCGGCCCGAACACCGGGGAGCTGTTTTTT. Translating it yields CASSRLPTGGGPNTGELFF.

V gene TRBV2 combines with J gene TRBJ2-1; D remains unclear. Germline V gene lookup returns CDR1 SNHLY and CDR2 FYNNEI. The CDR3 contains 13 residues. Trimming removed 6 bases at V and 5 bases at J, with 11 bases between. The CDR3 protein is CASRQSLNNEQFF. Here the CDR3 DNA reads TGTGCCAGCAGGCAGTCTTTAAACAATGAGCAGTTCTTC.

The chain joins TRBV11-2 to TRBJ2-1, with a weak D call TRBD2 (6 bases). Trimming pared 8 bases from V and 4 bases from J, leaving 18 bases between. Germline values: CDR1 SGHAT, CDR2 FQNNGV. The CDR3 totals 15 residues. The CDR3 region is CASALEGSEYNEQFF. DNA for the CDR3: TGTGCCAGCGCGCTGGAGGGGAGTGAGTACAATGAGCAGTTCTTC.

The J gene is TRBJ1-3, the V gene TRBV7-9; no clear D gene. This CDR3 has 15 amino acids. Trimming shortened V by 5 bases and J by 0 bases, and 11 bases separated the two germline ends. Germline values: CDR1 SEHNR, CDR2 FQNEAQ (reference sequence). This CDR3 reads CASSPTAISGNTIYF. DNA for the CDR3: TGTGCCAGCAGCCCCACAGCTATCTCTGGAAACACCATATATTTT.

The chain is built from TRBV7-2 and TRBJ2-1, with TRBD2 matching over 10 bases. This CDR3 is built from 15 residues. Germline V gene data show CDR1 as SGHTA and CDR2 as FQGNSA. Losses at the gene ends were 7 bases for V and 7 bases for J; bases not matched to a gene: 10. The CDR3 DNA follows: TGTGCCAGCACTCGTTTTAGCGGGGGGCGTAATGAGCAGTTCTTC. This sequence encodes CASTRFSGGRNEQFF.

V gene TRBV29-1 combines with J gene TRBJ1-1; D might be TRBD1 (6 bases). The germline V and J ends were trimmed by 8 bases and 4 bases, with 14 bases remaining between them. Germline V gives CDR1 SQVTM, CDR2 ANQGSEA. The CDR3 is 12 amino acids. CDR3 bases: TGCAGCTATCAGGGGATCAGCACTGAAGCTTTCTTT. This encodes CSYQGISTEAFF.

CDR3 protein: CASSLGQAREKLFF. CDR3 sequence (DNA): TGTGCCAGCAGCTTAGGGCAGGCGCGTGAAAAACTGTTTTTT. The chain links TRBV11-2 to TRBJ1-4; D unclear. Trimming took 1 base from V and 7 from J, leaving 10 bases between them. The CDR3 spans 14 residues. Germline CDR1 SGHAT, CDR2 FQNNGV.

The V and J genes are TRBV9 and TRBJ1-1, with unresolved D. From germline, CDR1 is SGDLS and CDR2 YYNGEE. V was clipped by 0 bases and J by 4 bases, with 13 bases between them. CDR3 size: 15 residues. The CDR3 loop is CASSVGQAPTTEAFF. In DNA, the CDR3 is TGTGCCAGCAGCGTAGGGCAGGCGCCTACCACTGAAGCTTTCTTT.

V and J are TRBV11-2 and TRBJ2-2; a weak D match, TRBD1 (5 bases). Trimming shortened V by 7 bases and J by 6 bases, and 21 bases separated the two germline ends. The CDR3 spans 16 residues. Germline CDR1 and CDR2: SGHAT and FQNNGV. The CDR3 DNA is TGTGCCAGCAACATACCCCCTGCAAGGGGCCCCGGGGAGCTGTTTTTT. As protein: CASNIPPARGPGELFF.

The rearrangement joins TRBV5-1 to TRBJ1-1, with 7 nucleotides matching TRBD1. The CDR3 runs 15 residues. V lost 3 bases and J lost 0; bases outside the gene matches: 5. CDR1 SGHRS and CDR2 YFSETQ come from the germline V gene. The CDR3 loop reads CASSSRTGMNTEAFF. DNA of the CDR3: TGCGCCAGCAGCTCCCGGACAGGAATGAACACTGAAGCTTTCTTT. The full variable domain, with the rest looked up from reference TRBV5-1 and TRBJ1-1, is KAGVTQTPRYLIKTRGQQVTLSCSPISGHRSVSWYQQTPGQGLQFLFEYFSETQRNKGNFPGRFSGRQFSNSRSEMNVSTLELGDSALYLCASSSRTGMNTEAFFGQGTRLTVV.

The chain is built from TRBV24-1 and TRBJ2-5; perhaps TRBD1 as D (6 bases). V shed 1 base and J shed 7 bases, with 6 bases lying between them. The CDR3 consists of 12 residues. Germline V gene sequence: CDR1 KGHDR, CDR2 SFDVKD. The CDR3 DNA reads TGTGCCACCAGTGATTTCAGGGGGACCCAGTACTTC. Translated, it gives CATSDFRGTQYF.

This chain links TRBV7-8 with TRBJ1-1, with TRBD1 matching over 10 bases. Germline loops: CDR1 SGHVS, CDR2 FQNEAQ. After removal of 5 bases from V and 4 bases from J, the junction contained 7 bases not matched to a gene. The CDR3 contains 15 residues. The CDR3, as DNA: TGTGCCAGCAGCGCCCGGACAGGGGGGGTCACTGAAGCTTTCTTT. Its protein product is CASSARTGGVTEAFF. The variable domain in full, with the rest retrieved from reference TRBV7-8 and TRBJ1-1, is GAGVSQSPRYKVAKRGQDVALRCDPISGHVSLFWYQQALGQGPEFLTYFQNEAQLDKSGLPSDRFFAERPEGSVSTLKIQRTQQEDSAVYLCASSARTGGVTEAFFGQGTRLTVV.

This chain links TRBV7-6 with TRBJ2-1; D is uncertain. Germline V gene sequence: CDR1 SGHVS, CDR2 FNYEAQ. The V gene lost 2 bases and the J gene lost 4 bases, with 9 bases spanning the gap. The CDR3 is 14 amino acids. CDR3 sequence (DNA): TGTGCCAGCAGCTTATCAGGAATTTACAATGAGCAGTTCTTC. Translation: CASSLSGIYNEQFF.

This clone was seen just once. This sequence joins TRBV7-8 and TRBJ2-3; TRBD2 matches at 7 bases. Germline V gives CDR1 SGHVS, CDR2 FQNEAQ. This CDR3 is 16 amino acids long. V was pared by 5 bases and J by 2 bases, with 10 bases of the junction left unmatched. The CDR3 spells CASSPREGQNTDTQYF. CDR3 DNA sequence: TGTGCCAGCAGCCCCAGGGAGGGCCAAAACACAGATACGCAGTATTTT.

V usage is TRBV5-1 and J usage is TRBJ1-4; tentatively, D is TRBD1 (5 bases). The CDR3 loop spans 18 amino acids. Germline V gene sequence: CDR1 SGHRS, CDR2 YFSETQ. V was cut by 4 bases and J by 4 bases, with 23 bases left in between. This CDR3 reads CASSPRGGVASFNEKLFF. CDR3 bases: TGCGCCAGCAGCCCGAGGGGAGGGGTCGCCTCCTTTAATGAAAAACTGTTTTTT.

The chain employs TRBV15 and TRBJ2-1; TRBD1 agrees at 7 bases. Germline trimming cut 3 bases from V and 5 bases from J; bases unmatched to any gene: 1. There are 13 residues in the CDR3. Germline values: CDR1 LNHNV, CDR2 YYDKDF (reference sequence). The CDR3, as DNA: TGTGCCACCAGCAGGACAGGGAACAATGAGCAGTTCTTC. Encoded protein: CATSRTGNNEQFF.

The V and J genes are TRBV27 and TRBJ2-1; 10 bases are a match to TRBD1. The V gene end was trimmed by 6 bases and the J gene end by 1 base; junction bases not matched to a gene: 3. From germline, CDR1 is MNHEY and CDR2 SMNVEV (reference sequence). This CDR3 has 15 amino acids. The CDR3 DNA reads TGTGCCAGCAGGCTGGACAGGGGGTCCTACAATGAGCAGTTCTTC. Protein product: CASRLDRGSYNEQFF.

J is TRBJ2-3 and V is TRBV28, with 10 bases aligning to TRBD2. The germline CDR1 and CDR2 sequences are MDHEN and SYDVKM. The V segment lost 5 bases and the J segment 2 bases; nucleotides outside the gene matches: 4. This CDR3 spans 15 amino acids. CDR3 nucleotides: TGTGCCAGCAGTCCCAGCGGGGGGGCCACAGATACGCAGTATTTT. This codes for CASSPSGGATDTQYF.

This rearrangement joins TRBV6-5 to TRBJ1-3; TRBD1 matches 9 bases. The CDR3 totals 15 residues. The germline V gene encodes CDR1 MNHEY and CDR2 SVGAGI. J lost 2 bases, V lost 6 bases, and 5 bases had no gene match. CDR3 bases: TGTGCCAGCAGACTTGGGACAGGGACTGGAAACACCATATATTTT. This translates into CASRLGTGTGNTIYF.

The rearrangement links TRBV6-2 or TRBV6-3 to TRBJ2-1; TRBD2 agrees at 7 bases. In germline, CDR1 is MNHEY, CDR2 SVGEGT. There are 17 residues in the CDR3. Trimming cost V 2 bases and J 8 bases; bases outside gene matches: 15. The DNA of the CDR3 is TGTGCCAGCAGTTACCCCCTGCGGGAGAAGGGAATTTATGAGCAGTTCTTC. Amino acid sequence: CASSYPLREKGIYEQFF.

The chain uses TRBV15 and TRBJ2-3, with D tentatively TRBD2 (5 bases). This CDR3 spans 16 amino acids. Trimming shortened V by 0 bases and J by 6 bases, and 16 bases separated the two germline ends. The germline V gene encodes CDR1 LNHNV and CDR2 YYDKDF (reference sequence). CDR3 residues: CATSRDRREGGDTQYF. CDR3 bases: TGTGCCACCAGCAGAGATAGGCGAGAGGGCGGCGATACGCAGTATTTT.

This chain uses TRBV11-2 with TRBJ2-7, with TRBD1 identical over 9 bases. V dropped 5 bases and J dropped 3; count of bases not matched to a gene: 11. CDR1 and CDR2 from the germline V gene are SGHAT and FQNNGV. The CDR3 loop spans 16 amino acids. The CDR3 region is CASSLTWRQGVYEQYF. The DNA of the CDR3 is TGTGCCAGCAGCCTTACTTGGAGACAGGGGGTCTACGAGCAGTACTTC.

Here the CDR3 reads CASRRTSGGAYEQYF. In DNA, the CDR3 is TGCGCCAGCAGGAGGACTAGCGGGGGCGCCTACGAGCAGTACTTC. The V call is TRBV5-1, the J call TRBJ2-7, with TRBD2 matching 13 bases. V gave up 5 bases and J gave up 2 bases; unmatched junction bases: 4. Germline loops: CDR1 SGHRS, CDR2 YFSETQ. The CDR3 consists of 15 residues.